A single sample is the source of the 32 T cell receptor beta chains below, sequenced in a study of T-cell reconstitution after alpha-beta-depleted transplantation in children. It was with unique molecular identifiers that the TCRbeta library was prepared. Each CDR3 protein gets one entry after TCRdb re-called the PCR reads with MiXCR. The sample carries about 210,000 distinct CDR3 sequences, about a sixth recorded once. The sequencing here drew on PBMCs, mostly from graft donor cells, taken 360 days after TCRalphabeta/CD19-depleted stem cell transplant. The receptors here all came from a male patient under 10 years old who had a stem cell transplant for acute lymphoblastic leukemia, so the T cells may come from the graft donor.

This clonotype has only a few counts. The rearrangement uses TRBV5-1 and TRBJ2-3, with 14 nucleotides matching TRBD2. V shed 3 bases and J 0 bases; nucleotides not matched to a gene: 9. Germline V gene data show CDR1 as SGHRS and CDR2 as YFSETQ. CDR3 length: 19 amino acids. The CDR3 nucleotides read TGCGCCAGCAGCTCCGGACTAGCGGGGGGACGTCCTAGCACAGATACGCAGTATTTT. Translating gives CASSSGLAGGRPSTDTQYF.

This clonotype was recorded at least ten times. This rearrangement joins TRBV5-6 to TRBJ1-2; 10 bases line up with TRBD1. This CDR3 has 14 residues. CDR1 and CDR2 from the germline V gene are SGHDT and YYEEEE. V shed 4 bases, J shed 5 bases, and the junction held 5 bases outside the gene matches. The CDR3 protein is CASSPRDRGYGYTF. In nucleotides, the CDR3 is TGTGCCAGCAGCCCAAGGGACAGGGGTTATGGCTACACCTTC. The variable domain in full, with the rest retrieved from reference TRBV5-6 and TRBJ1-2, is DAGVTQSPTHLIKTRGQQVTLRCSPKSGHDTVSWYQQALGQGPQFIFQYYEEEERQRGNFPDRFSGHQFPNYSSELNVNALLLGDSALYLCASSPRDRGYGYTFGSGTRLTVV.

This clonotype has a handful of counts. J is TRBJ2-1 and V is TRBV4-3; D is possibly TRBD2 (6 bases). CDR1 LGHNA and CDR2 YSLEER come from the germline V gene. The ends were cut back, 0 bases at V and 8 bases at J, with 8 bases in the middle. The CDR3 is 13 residues long. Written as DNA, the CDR3 is TGCGCCAGCAGCCAAGATCGGGGGTATGAGCAGTTCTTC. It is translated as CASSQDRGYEQFF.

This clonotype was counted between two and nine times. This chain joins TRBV5-1 and TRBJ1-2; TRBD1 might be the D (5 bases). Trimming removed 6 bases from V and 7 bases from J, with 10 bases in between. The CDR3 length is 11 residues. The germline V gene has CDR1 SGHRS and CDR2 YFSETQ. The CDR3 protein is CASTFGTGYTF. In DNA, the CDR3 is TGCGCCAGCACCTTCGGGACTGGCTACACCTTC.

The chain employs TRBV5-1 and TRBJ2-3, with 15 bases aligning to TRBD2. Germline CDR1 SGHRS, CDR2 YFSETQ. Trimming cost V 4 bases and J 4 bases; bases outside gene matches: 4. The CDR3 runs 16 residues. The CDR3: CASSGGTSGGPDTQYF. In DNA form, the CDR3 reads TGCGCCAGCAGCGGAGGGACTAGCGGGGGGCCAGATACGCAGTATTTT.

V is TRBV29-1 and J is TRBJ2-7, with TRBD1 matching over 7 bases. With V trimmed by 1 base and J by 0 bases, 6 bases remained unmatched. The CDR3 length is 15 residues. Germline V CDR1 and CDR2: SQVTM, ANQGSEA. The CDR3 sequence: CSVEGGTASSYEQYF. The CDR3 DNA follows: TGCAGCGTTGAAGGGGGGACAGCGAGCTCCTACGAGCAGTACTTC.

The chain carries TRBV9 and TRBJ2-7; no definite D call. The CDR3 extends over 15 amino acids. Germline lookup yields CDR1 SGDLS and CDR2 YYNGEE. With 0 bases removed from V and 3 bases from J, the gap between germline ends came to 13 bases. CDR3 sequence reads: CASSVEAGPRYEQYF. The CDR3 nucleotides are TGTGCCAGCAGCGTAGAGGCAGGCCCCCGCTACGAGCAGTACTTC. Variable domain in full (rest from reference TRBV9 and TRBJ2-7): DSGVTQTPKHLITATGQRVTLRCSPRSGDLSVYWYQQSLDQGLQFLIQYYNGEERAKGNILERFSAQQFPDLHSELNLSSLELGDSALYFCASSVEAGPRYEQYFGPGTRLTVT.

The genes are TRBV29-1 and TRBJ1-2, with a tentative D call TRBD1 (6 bases). Between the trimmed V and J ends, which lost 3 bases and 6 bases, there was a span of 14 bases. The CDR3 extends over 13 amino acids. Germline V CDR1 and CDR2: SQVTM, ANQGSEA. CDR3 residues: CSVEATGRHGYTF. CDR3 nucleotides: TGCAGCGTTGAGGCTACAGGGAGGCATGGCTACACCTTC.

This clonotype has a handful of counts. The gene calls are TRBV6-2 or TRBV6-3 and TRBJ2-1, with 12 bases matching TRBD1. Trimming removed 6 bases from V and 7 bases from J; junction bases left unmatched: 1. CDR3 length: 13 residues. Germline V lookup: CDR1 MNHEY, CDR2 SVGEGT. Here the CDR3 DNA reads TGTGCCAGCAGGGGACAGGGGGCTAATGAGCAGTTCTTC. Translated, it gives CASRGQGANEQFF.

The chain is built from TRBV12-3 or TRBV12-4 and TRBJ2-1; 8 bases agree with TRBD2. The J segment lost 4 bases and the V segment lost 4 bases, leaving 9 bases of the junction unmatched. The CDR3 length is 16 residues. The CDR3: CASSYRGSGAYNEQFF. In nucleotides, the CDR3 is TGTGCCAGCAGTTATCGAGGTAGCGGGGCTTACAATGAGCAGTTCTTC.

This chain joins TRBV5-1 and TRBJ2-3, with 7 bases that match TRBD2. CDR3 length: 12 amino acids. V was clipped by 4 bases and J by 8 bases; unmatched bases: 4. Germline CDR1 is SGHRS and CDR2 is YFSETQ. The CDR3 here is CASSTGEGTQYF. CDR3 sequence (DNA): TGCGCCAGCAGCACTGGGGAGGGTACGCAGTATTTT. The whole variable domain, filled in from reference TRBV5-1 and TRBJ2-3, reads KAGVTQTPRYLIKTRGQQVTLSCSPISGHRSVSWYQQTPGQGLQFLFEYFSETQRNKGNFPGRFSGRQFSNSRSEMNVSTLELGDSALYLCASSTGEGTQYFGPGTRLTVL.

This clonotype was recorded a few times. V usage is TRBV6-5 and J usage is TRBJ2-1; D uncertain. The germline CDR1 and CDR2 sequences are MNHEY and SVGAGI. Between the trimmed V and J ends, which lost 2 bases and 8 bases, there was a span of 10 bases. This CDR3 comprises 13 residues. CDR3 residues: CASSYLFRDEQFF. CDR3 nucleotides: TGTGCCAGCAGTTACCTGTTCCGCGATGAGCAGTTCTTC.

The chain uses TRBV18 and TRBJ2-1; 7 bases are shared with TRBD2. The V gene end was trimmed by 0 bases and the J gene end by 4 bases; junction bases not matched to a gene: 12. Germline assignment: CDR1 KGHSH and CDR2 LQKENI. The CDR3 has 18 amino acids. The DNA for the CDR3 is TGTGCCAGCTCACCACCGGGACTACCTGGTGGGGTGTACAATGAGCAGTTCTTC. This encodes CASSPPGLPGGVYNEQFF.

This clonotype was observed a few times. This sequence joins TRBV19 and TRBJ2-1, with D maybe TRBD1 (6 bases). V shed 2 bases and J shed 6 bases, with 8 bases lying between them. The CDR3 contains 13 residues. In germline, CDR1 is LNHDA, CDR2 SQIVND (reference sequence). The CDR3, as DNA: TGTGCCAGTAGTATAAAGACAGGCAATGAGCAGTTCTTC. Its translation: CASSIKTGNEQFF.

This clonotype is medium-sized (0.01 to 0.1%). This chain uses TRBV12-3 or TRBV12-4 with TRBJ1-5, with a possible D match to TRBD1 (5 bases). The CDR3 is 15 residues long. The ends were cut back, 0 bases at V and 0 bases at J, with 6 bases in the middle. CDR3 DNA: TGTGCCAGCAGTTTAGCGCAGGGTAGCAATCAGCCCCAGCATTTT. Translation gives CASSLAQGSNQPQHF.

This clonotype was observed a few times. The chain has TRBV7-6 and TRBJ2-5; either TRBD1 or TRBD2 may fit D (5 bases each). The CDR3 sequence is 16 residues long. The V end lost 2 bases, the J end lost 1 base, and 14 bases lay between the germline ends. Looked up from germline, CDR1 is SGHVS and CDR2 is FNYEAQ. Written as DNA, the CDR3 is TGTGCCAGCAGCTTATCCGGGGCCGTCTTCCAAGAGACCCAGTACTTC. It codes for CASSLSGAVFQETQYF.

This clonotype was detected only a few times. This chain links TRBV28 with TRBJ1-2; the D is unclear. In germline, CDR1 is MDHEN, CDR2 SYDVKM. There are 16 residues in the CDR3. Trimming pared 7 bases from V and 6 bases from J, leaving 24 bases between. CDR3 in amino acids: CASKFGEEVFVDGYTF. The CDR3 DNA follows: TGTGCCAGCAAATTCGGCGAGGAGGTCTTCGTCGATGGCTACACCTTC.

The chain has TRBV12-3 or TRBV12-4 and TRBJ2-6; D not resolved. With 7 bases removed from V and 1 base from J, the gap between germline ends came to 11 bases. This CDR3 has 15 residues. The CDR3 reads CASTSWLSGANVLTF. The DNA for the CDR3 is TGTGCCAGCACTTCTTGGCTTTCTGGGGCCAACGTCCTGACTTTC.

In its sample, this clonotype was seen a few times. V gene TRBV20-1 combines with J gene TRBJ2-7, with a weak D call TRBD1 (5 bases). Germline V gives CDR1 DFQATT, CDR2 SNEGSKA (reference sequence). Trimming left V 3 bases short and J 1 base short, with 7 bases between. The CDR3 is made up of 12 amino acids. The CDR3 nucleotides read TGCAGTGCTAGTTCAGGGTCCTACGAGCAGTACTTC. It yields the protein CSASSGSYEQYF.

The sample holds a few counts of this clonotype. The chain couples TRBV12-3 or TRBV12-4 to TRBJ2-5; 10 bases agree with TRBD2. With V trimmed by 3 bases and J by 4 bases, 11 bases remained unmatched. The CDR3 totals 17 residues. The CDR3 DNA is TGTGCCAGCAGTTTTGGGCTAGCGGGGGCGCGAGTAGAGACCCAGTACTTC. This codes for CASSFGLAGARVETQYF.

This sequence joins TRBV11-2 and TRBJ1-3; no clear D. This CDR3 region has 14 residues. CDR1 is SGHAT, CDR2 FQNNGV, per germline. The ends were cut back, 3 bases at V and 4 bases at J, with 10 bases in the middle. As DNA, the CDR3 is TGTGCCAGCAGCTTTTCAGAGCCCGGAAACACCATATATTTT. This gives the protein CASSFSEPGNTIYF.

This chain links TRBV6-1 with TRBJ2-7; 10 nucleotides align to TRBD2. Looked up from germline, CDR1 is MNHNS and CDR2 is SASEGT. The CDR3 has 14 residues. V was clipped by 7 bases and J by 5 bases; unmatched bases: 8. The CDR3 nucleotides read TGTGCCAGCACCGGGGTGAGCGGGGGGGACGAGCAGTACTTC. This gives the protein CASTGVSGGDEQYF.

This chain links TRBV19 with TRBJ2-6; no reliable D call. The CDR3 has 13 residues. V dropped 9 bases and J dropped 1 base, with 7 bases sitting between them. CDR1 LNHDA and CDR2 SQIVND come from the germline V gene (reference sequence). In DNA, the CDR3 is TGTGCCAGCGAGAGGTCTGGGGCCAACGTCCTGACTTTC. Translated, it gives CASERSGANVLTF.

The V and J genes are TRBV10-3 and TRBJ1-1; D is perhaps TRBD1 (5 bases). The CDR3 has 14 amino acids. Trimming pared 8 bases from V and 7 bases from J, leaving 20 bases between. Germline V CDR1 and CDR2: ENHRY, SYGVKD. The CDR3 loop is CAISPRSGSGEAFF. The CDR3, as DNA: TGTGCCATCTCCCCCCGGTCAGGGAGCGGTGAAGCTTTCTTT.

This clonotype was counted only a few times. The chain combines TRBV12-3 or TRBV12-4 with TRBJ2-2, with TRBD1 matching 7 bases. V trimming: 5 bases; J trimming: 0 bases; junction bases outside the gene matches: 12. The CDR3 sequence is 18 residues long. CDR3: CASSRTGVELANTGELFF. The CDR3 region has the DNA TGTGCCAGCAGTCGGACAGGTGTCGAACTCGCGAACACCGGGGAGCTGTTTTTT.

V is TRBV20-1 and J is TRBJ2-5; 8 bases map to TRBD2. CDR1 and CDR2 from the germline V gene are DFQATT and SNEGSKA (reference sequence). The CDR3 has 15 amino acids. Unmatched junction bases numbered 12, after V lost 6 bases and J lost 3 bases. In DNA, the CDR3 is TGCAGTGCAGAATCCGGGACTAGATTCGAAGAGACCCAGTACTTC. The encoded protein is CSAESGTRFEETQYF.

This clonotype occurred a few times. The V and J genes are TRBV5-6 and TRBJ2-1; 12 nucleotides match TRBD2. The CDR3 has 15 residues. Germline-derived CDR1 and CDR2 are SGHDT and YYEEEE. Trimming removed 5 bases from V and 9 bases from J; junction bases left unmatched: 9. The CDR3 spells CASRRLAGVWGEQFF. DNA of the CDR3: TGTGCCAGCAGACGACTAGCGGGAGTGTGGGGTGAGCAGTTCTTC.

The V call is TRBV5-1, the J call TRBJ2-7; 8 bases are a match to TRBD1. The V and J ends lost 0 bases and 6 bases, in that order; junction bases with no gene match: 11. The germline CDR1 and CDR2 sequences are SGHRS and YFSETQ. The CDR3 runs to 16 residues. CDR3 bases: TGCGCCAGCAGCTTGGGGGCAGGGGGCGGACCCCTCGAGCAGTACTTC. Residues: CASSLGAGGGPLEQYF.

This clonotype was observed a handful of times. The CDR3 loop reads CSARGGTYEQYF. In nucleotides, the CDR3 is TGCAGTGCTAGAGGCGGGACCTACGAGCAGTACTTC. The chain has TRBV20-1 and TRBJ2-7; tentative D call: TRBD2 (6 bases). Germline values: CDR1 DFQATT, CDR2 SNEGSKA (reference sequence). Trimming pared 1 base from V and 2 bases from J, leaving 6 bases between. The CDR3 consists of 12 residues.

This clonotype was counted ten times or more. This chain joins TRBV6-5 and TRBJ2-7; 8 bases fit TRBD2. The germline gives CDR1 MNHEY, CDR2 SVGAGI. The CDR3 is made up of 13 amino acids. The junction had 7 bases not matched to a gene; V was cut back by 6 bases and J by 6 bases. DNA of the CDR3: TGTGCCAGCAGGCTTAGCGGGACCCTCGAGCAGTACTTC. This encodes CASRLSGTLEQYF.

The chain joins TRBV7-2 to TRBJ2-5, with 7 bases that match TRBD1. This CDR3 has 14 residues. V lost 1 base to trimming and J lost 4 bases; unmatched junction nucleotides: 3. Germline lookup yields CDR1 SGHTA and CDR2 FQGNSA. Written as DNA, the CDR3 is TGTGCCAGCAGCTTAGTAGGGGGCGGAGAGACCCAGTACTTC. This sequence encodes CASSLVGGGETQYF. The variable domain in full, completed from reference TRBV7-2 and TRBJ2-5, reads GAGVSQSPSNKVTEKGKDVELRCDPISGHTALYWYRQSLGQGLEFLIYFQGNSAPDKSGLPSDRFSAERTGGSVSTLTIQRTQQEDSAVYLCASSLVGGGETQYFGPGTRLLVL.

This clonotype showed up just a few times. The gene calls are TRBV12-3 or TRBV12-4 and TRBJ2-7; no definite D call. The ends were cut back, 6 bases at V and 7 bases at J, with 13 bases in the middle. This CDR3 region has 12 residues. The CDR3 loop is CASSLLALEQYF. The CDR3 DNA sequence: TGTGCCAGCAGCCTCCTGGCGTTGGAGCAGTACTTC.